Shown below are 14 T cell receptor beta chains from a single sample sequenced in a study of CD8 T cells in ankylosing spondylitis. TCRdb itself ran the 5' RACE reads through MiXCR, one entry per CDR3 protein. Among 85,000 to 100,000 distinct CDR3 sequences listed, just under 9% were seen once. Sequencing was done on a sample of blood, either unsorted or a sorted T cell fraction (not recorded which). These receptors originate from a male donor with ankylosing spondylitis or in good health (not recorded which).

The chain combines TRBV5-4 with TRBJ2-1; possibly TRBD1 for D (5 bases). Germline CDR1 SGHNT, CDR2 YYREEE (reference sequence). The CDR3 loop spans 16 amino acids. Trimming stripped 4 bases from V and 2 bases from J, with 16 bases between. CDR3 coding DNA: TGTGCCAGCAGCCTAAGACAGAGTAGGACCTACAATGAGCAGTTCTTC. Residues: CASSLRQSRTYNEQFF.

This clonotype occurred many times. This chain connects TRBV20-1 to TRBJ1-1; a possible D gene is TRBD1 (6 bases). The CDR3 length is 14 residues. Germline lookup yields CDR1 DFQATT and CDR2 SNEGSKA (reference sequence). Trimming pared 5 bases from V and 0 bases from J, leaving 13 bases between. In nucleotides, the CDR3 is TGCAGTGCTCCCCCGGGGGGCGTGAACACTGAAGCTTTCTTT. Translation gives CSAPPGGVNTEAFF.

This clonotype was detected many times. This chain uses TRBV12-3 or TRBV12-4 with TRBJ2-7; 8 nucleotides agree with TRBD1. The CDR3 runs 14 residues. The trim removed 6 bases at V and 1 base at J, leaving 5 bases unmatched. Here the CDR3 reads CASRQQGVSYEQYF. CDR3 DNA: TGTGCCAGCAGACAACAGGGGGTATCCTACGAGCAGTACTTC.

Many counts were recorded for this clonotype. This rearrangement joins TRBV7-3 to TRBJ2-3, with D possibly being TRBD2 (7 bases). CDR1 is SGHTA, CDR2 FQGTGA, per germline. The germline V and J ends were trimmed by 3 bases and 4 bases, with 20 bases remaining between them. The CDR3 extends over 17 amino acids. The CDR3 region has the DNA TGTGCCAGCAGCTTGACCTTTGGGGGGGGCCGGGCAGATACGCAGTATTTT. Its translation is CASSLTFGGGRADTQYF.

This clonotype appeared a few times. The J gene is TRBJ2-1, the V gene TRBV10-3, with TRBD2 matching 7 bases. After removal of 10 bases from V and 8 bases from J, the junction contained 17 bases not matched to a gene. Per germline, CDR1 ENHRY and CDR2 SYGVKD. The CDR3 runs to 15 residues. CDR3 DNA sequence: TGTGCCACGAACAGACTAGCCCAAGACGGCGATGAGCAGTTCTTC. Protein sequence: CATNRLAQDGDEQFF.

The table lists this clonotype with many counts. The V and J genes are TRBV6-5 and TRBJ1-1; possibly TRBD1 for D (5 bases). Per germline, CDR1 MNHEY and CDR2 SVGAGI. V lost 2 bases and J 4 bases, leaving 20 bases between the germline ends. This CDR3 has 17 residues. CDR3 sequence: CASSYQKEGREGTEAFF. DNA of the CDR3: TGTGCCAGCAGTTACCAGAAAGAGGGCAGGGAGGGCACTGAAGCTTTCTTT.

This clonotype was seen a few times. The CDR3 sequence is CASSRQSGGGLYTEAFF. The CDR3 nucleotides are TGTGCCAGCAGCCGACAGTCCGGCGGGGGCCTTTACACTGAAGCTTTCTTT. V usage is TRBV7-2 and J usage is TRBJ1-1; maybe TRBD1 (6 bases). CDR3 size: 17 residues. The germline CDR1 and CDR2 sequences are SGHTA and FQGNSA. V was shortened by 5 bases and J by 3 bases, with 22 bases between the two germline ends. Based on the CDR3 plus reference TRBV7-2 and TRBJ1-1, the full variable domain is GAGVSQSPSNKVTEKGKDVELRCDPISGHTALYWYRQSLGQGLEFLIYFQGNSAPDKSGLPSDRFSAERTGGSVSTLTIQRTQQEDSAVYLCASSRQSGGGLYTEAFFGQGTRLTVV.

This clonotype was observed at least ten times. This chain links TRBV12-3 or TRBV12-4 with TRBJ2-7; D is unresolved. This CDR3 is built from 17 residues. The V and J ends lost 0 bases and 4 bases respectively, with 19 bases between them. CDR3 sequence: CASSLAGIPMIPYEQYF. The CDR3 DNA follows: TGTGCCAGCAGTTTAGCTGGGATCCCAATGATACCTTACGAGCAGTACTTC.

This clonotype has ten or more counts. The chain is built from TRBV3-1 and TRBJ1-5; D call uncertain. V lost 0 bases and J 4 bases, leaving 16 bases between the germline ends. From germline, CDR1 is LGHDT and CDR2 YNNKEL (reference sequence). This CDR3 comprises 17 residues. In DNA form, the CDR3 reads TGTGCCAGCAGCCAAGATCCTCCTTCGCAGAGGAATCAGCCCCAGCATTTT. As protein: CASSQDPPSQRNQPQHF.

This clonotype occurred many times. The chain is built from TRBV19 and TRBJ2-1; D is unclear. CDR1 is LNHDA, CDR2 SQIVND, per germline (reference sequence). Trimming shortened V by 5 bases and J by 4 bases, and 6 bases separated the two germline ends. The CDR3 consists of 12 residues. CDR3 amino acids: CASSVQYNEQFF. The DNA of the CDR3 is TGTGCCAGTAGTGTCCAATACAATGAGCAGTTCTTC.

The chain has TRBV7-2 and TRBJ1-1; tentatively, D is TRBD1 (6 bases). Germline V CDR1 and CDR2: SGHTA, FQGNSA. This CDR3 comprises 14 residues. V was trimmed by 7 bases and J by 9 bases, leaving 21 bases between them. The chain's CDR3 is CASTPGTRRAQAFF. CDR3 nucleotide sequence: TGTGCCAGCACCCCCGGGACACGAAGGGCCCAAGCTTTCTTT.

In its sample, this clonotype was seen many times. This chain uses TRBV5-1 with TRBJ2-5; D gene ambiguous. This CDR3 is built from 14 residues. V lost 0 bases and J 2 bases, leaving 8 bases between the germline ends. CDR1 is SGHRS and CDR2 is YFSETQ in the germline V gene. The CDR3 DNA reads TGCGCCAGCAGCTTGGGACTGGGGCAAGAGACCCAGTACTTC. Protein: CASSLGLGQETQYF.

This clonotype was recorded many times. This rearrangement joins TRBV7-2 to TRBJ1-1; D unresolved. V shed 0 bases and J shed 2 bases, with 16 bases lying between them. Germline CDR1 SGHTA, CDR2 FQGNSA. The CDR3 consists of 17 residues. In DNA form, the CDR3 reads TGTGCCAGCAGCTTAGCAGGACGAAGGAGCGACAACACTGAAGCTTTCTTT. Amino acids: CASSLAGRRSDNTEAFF.

This clonotype was seen at least ten times. V is TRBV27 and J is TRBJ2-7; D unclear. CDR1 MNHEY and CDR2 SMNVEV come from the germline V gene (reference sequence). Trimming shortened V by 3 bases and J by 1 base, and 7 bases separated the two germline ends. This CDR3 has 13 residues. The chain's CDR3 is CASSFGVSYEQYF. In DNA form, the CDR3 reads TGTGCCAGCAGTTTTGGGGTTTCCTACGAGCAGTACTTC.